Each of the 18 T cell receptor beta chains below was sequenced from the same sample in a study of T cell responses to AZD1222 COVID-19 vaccine. Produced via immunoSEQ multiplex PCR; TCRdb's table is partial and in-frame only. The sample has around 63,000 clones, around 86% seen once. The source was peripheral blood, collected on day 0 of AZD1222 vaccination. These receptors were taken from an adult in good health.

The chain uses TRBV13 and TRBJ2-2, with TRBD1 matching 11 bases. Germline lookup yields CDR1 PRHDT and CDR2 FYEKMQ (reference sequence). This CDR3 contains 16 residues. Unmatched junction bases numbered 2, after V lost 1 base and J lost 4 bases. The CDR3 DNA follows: TGTGCCAGCAGCTTAGAGGGACAGGGGGGCACCGGGGAGCTGTTTTTT. It encodes CASSLEGQGGTGELFF.

The CDR3 coding sequence is TGTGCCAGCAGCCCGACTAGAACAGATACGCAGTATTTT. The encoded protein is CASSPTRTDTQYF. The V gene is TRBV3-1 (or the pseudogene TRBV3-2), the J gene TRBJ2-3; TRBD2 might be the D (6 bases). V was shortened by 4 bases and J by 3 bases, with 8 bases between the two germline ends. This CDR3 comprises 13 residues. CDR1 is LGHDT, CDR2 YNNKEL, per germline (reference sequence).

The rearrangement uses TRBV5-6 and TRBJ1-1; 8 bases map to TRBD1. The CDR3 contains 14 residues. With 9 bases clipped from V and 6 bases from J, the junction kept 13 bases outside the gene matches. Germline V gives CDR1 SGHDT, CDR2 YYEEEE. The CDR3 DNA reads as TGTGCCACTCTCAACAGGGGGGTTATATCTGAAGCTTTCTTT. Protein sequence: CATLNRGVISEAFF. Full variable domain (missing parts from reference TRBV5-6 and TRBJ1-1): DAGVTQSPTHLIKTRGQQVTLRCSPKSGHDTVSWYQQALGQGPQFIFQYYEEEERQRGNFPDRFSGHQFPNYSSELNVNALLLGDSALYLCATLNRGVISEAFFGQGTRLTVV.

This chain links TRBV19 with TRBJ2-7, with TRBD1 matching over 7 bases. Germline-derived CDR1 and CDR2 are LNHDA and SQIVND (reference sequence). The V gene end was trimmed by 0 bases and the J gene end by 5 bases; junction bases not matched to a gene: 7. The CDR3 extends over 15 amino acids. This CDR3 is CASSIDLTTGDEQYF. Here the CDR3 DNA reads TGTGCCAGTAGTATAGATCTGACCACAGGGGACGAGCAGTACTTC.

The rearrangement links TRBV6-1 to TRBJ2-1; D uncertain. The CDR3 runs to 16 residues. V lost 3 bases and J 5 bases, leaving 17 bases between the germline ends. Germline CDR1 reads MNHNS; CDR2 reads SASEGT. The CDR3 DNA is TGTGCCAGCAGTGATTTTCTAGTTGGGATAAACAATGAGCAGTTCTTC. The encoded protein is CASSDFLVGINNEQFF.

The chain links TRBV5-1 to TRBJ2-3; possible D gene TRBD1, 6 bases. Trimming left V 6 bases short and J 0 bases short, with 14 bases between. Germline lookup yields CDR1 SGHRS and CDR2 YFSETQ. This CDR3 spans 15 amino acids. The CDR3 coding sequence is TGCGCCAGCACCCTAGGGGGTTCTAGCACAGATACGCAGTATTTT. This codes for CASTLGGSSTDTQYF.

This clone was observed a few times. The chain employs TRBV15 and TRBJ1-6, with 8 bases fitting TRBD1. The germline CDR1 and CDR2 sequences are LNHNV and YYDKDF (reference sequence). The trim removed 3 bases at V and 9 bases at J, leaving 7 bases unmatched. CDR3 length: 15 residues. The CDR3 nucleotides are TGTGCCACCAGCAGTCGACAGGGGCTGGGTTCACCCCTCCACTTT. Protein: CATSSRQGLGSPLHF. Full variable domain (missing parts from reference TRBV15 and TRBJ1-6): DAMVIQNPRYQVTQFGKPVTLSCSQTLNHNVMYWYQQKSSQAPKLLFHYYDKDFNNEADTPDNFQSRRPNTSFCFLDIRSPGLGDTAMYLCATSSRQGLGSPLHFGNGTRLTVT.

The CDR3 nucleotides are TGTGCCAGTAAGATAGGATCGGGTAATGAAAAACTGTTTTTT. Amino acid sequence: CASKIGSGNEKLFF. The chain is built from TRBV19 and TRBJ1-4, with D uncertain. CDR1 is LNHDA, CDR2 SQIVND, per germline (reference sequence). The ends were cut back, 7 bases at V and 4 bases at J, with 13 bases in the middle. The CDR3 consists of 14 residues.

CDR3 bases: TGTGCCAGCAGTGAAGCGTGGCAGAAAACCACTGAAGCTTTCTTT. As protein: CASSEAWQKTTEAFF. V and J are TRBV2 and TRBJ1-1; D gene ambiguous. V was cut by 0 bases and J by 4 bases, with 12 bases left in between. CDR3 size: 15 residues. Germline V gene data show CDR1 as SNHLY and CDR2 as FYNNEI. Full variable domain (outside the CDR3, taken from reference TRBV2 and TRBJ1-1): EPEVTQTPSHQVTQMGQEVILRCVPISNHLYFYWYRQILGQKVEFLVSFYNNEISEKSEIFDDQFSVERPDGSNFTLKIRSTKLEDSAMYFCASSEAWQKTTEAFFGQGTRLTVV.

This rearrangement joins TRBV3-1 (or the pseudogene TRBV3-2) to TRBJ1-2; D not certain. Trimming shortened V by 0 bases and J by 7 bases, and 12 bases separated the two germline ends. CDR1 LGHDT and CDR2 YNNKEL come from the germline V gene (reference sequence). This CDR3 is 14 amino acids long. CDR3 amino acids: CASSQEPGEAGYTF. The CDR3 DNA reads as TGTGCCAGCAGCCAAGAACCCGGGGAGGCTGGCTACACCTTC.

The J gene is TRBJ1-5, the V gene TRBV19; TRBD1 matches 8 bases. V gave up 8 bases and J gave up 0 bases; unmatched junction bases: 18. This CDR3 comprises 19 residues. The germline CDR1 and CDR2 sequences are LNHDA and SQIVND (reference sequence). The CDR3 DNA reads TGTGCCAGTCGACTCCAGGGCAGGGGGCAGTTGAATAGCAATCAGCCCCAGCATTTT. Translated, it gives CASRLQGRGQLNSNQPQHF.

The rearrangement links TRBV5-1 to TRBJ2-4; D is unresolved. Germline CDR1 is SGHRS and CDR2 is YFSETQ. There are 16 residues in the CDR3. V was pared by 0 bases and J by 1 base, with 11 bases between. The CDR3 is CASSLDETWAKNIQYF. In DNA form, the CDR3 reads TGCGCCAGCAGCTTGGATGAAACCTGGGCCAAAAACATTCAGTACTTC.

This chain uses TRBV5-6 with TRBJ2-1; TRBD2 matches 7 bases. The trim removed 3 bases at V and 7 bases at J, leaving 10 bases unmatched. The CDR3 length is 15 residues. CDR1 SGHDT and CDR2 YYEEEE come from the germline V gene. In DNA, the CDR3 is TGTGCCAGCAGCTACCCGTGGTTCGGGGGGAATGAGCAGTTCTTC. This encodes CASSYPWFGGNEQFF.

The genes are TRBV12-3 or TRBV12-4 and TRBJ1-1, with a weak D call TRBD1 (5 bases). The CDR3 length is 13 residues. Trimming removed 5 bases from V and 5 bases from J, with 12 bases in between. The CDR3 sequence: CASSILWGTEAFF. DNA for the CDR3: TGTGCCAGCAGTATCCTATGGGGGACTGAAGCTTTCTTT.

This chain uses TRBV6-1 with TRBJ2-2; D gene unclear. The V and J ends lost 3 bases and 3 bases respectively, with 23 bases between them. Germline V gene data show CDR1 as MNHNS and CDR2 as SASEGT. The CDR3 is made up of 19 amino acids. CDR3 DNA sequence: TGTGCCAGCAGTGACCCTTTTTGGAAAGGCCAGAGTCACACCGGGGAGCTGTTTTTT. This translates into CASSDPFWKGQSHTGELFF.

The chain carries TRBV6-1 and TRBJ2-5; D gene uncertain. V was cut by 1 base and J by 2 bases, with 14 bases left in between. The CDR3 runs 16 residues. The germline V gene has CDR1 MNHNS and CDR2 SASEGT. CDR3 in DNA: TGTGCCAGCAGTGAAGGGCTAGTGTACGCTCAAGAGACCCAGTACTTC. This sequence encodes CASSEGLVYAQETQYF.

This clone was detected a few times. The chain couples TRBV5-8 to TRBJ1-2; D is unclear. The CDR3 is 16 residues long. Trimming took 0 bases from V and 4 from J, leaving 16 bases between them. Germline V gene sequence: CDR1 SGHTS, CDR2 YDEGEE. The CDR3: CASSLARGLISYGYTF. The DNA of the CDR3 is TGTGCCAGCAGCTTGGCCCGGGGTCTTATCAGCTATGGCTACACCTTC.

The chain couples TRBV29-1 to TRBJ1-2; 10 nucleotides align to TRBD1. The CDR3 spans 12 residues. Germline CDR1 is SQVTM and CDR2 is ANQGSEA. V lost 7 bases to trimming and J lost 7 bases; unmatched junction nucleotides: 6. This CDR3 is CSGGTGEVGYTF. DNA for the CDR3: TGCAGCGGCGGGACAGGGGAGGTTGGCTACACCTTC.